This T cell receptor (beta chain) originates from a study of graft-versus-host responses after intestinal transplantation. Across the study: Recipients were all induced with anti-thymocyte globulin, then given tacrolimus and steroids for about three years.

Profiled with immunoSEQ multiplex PCR; TCRdb holds only in-frame clones, not every one. Here the sample spans 70,000 to 80,000 clones, less than 95% being singletons. A note on this clone: The antigen is unknown.

Germline V CDR1 and CDR2: SGHNT, YYREEE (reference sequence). The CDR3 is 13 residues long. With 4 bases removed from V and 2 bases from J, the gap between germline ends came to 10 bases. The receptor was derived from a human donor who received an intestinal transplant. This material consisted of unstimulated CD8+ T cells sorted from spleen or lymph node cells, taken before intestinal transplant. This chain uses TRBV5-4 with TRBJ2-7; perhaps TRBD2 as D (5 bases). In nucleotides, the CDR3 is TGTGCCAGCAGCCCCGACGGGACCTACGAGCAGTACTTC. Translation: CASSPDGTYEQYF. The full variable domain, completed using reference TRBV5-4 and TRBJ2-7, is ETGVTQSPTHLIKTRGQQVTLRCSSQSGHNTVSWYQQALGQGPQFIFQYYREEENGRGNFPPRFSGLQFPNYSSELNVNALELDDSALYLCASSPDGTYEQYFGPGTRLTVT.